The 2 T cell receptor beta chains in this list originate from one sample, sequenced in a study of cytomegalovirus exposure and HLA in healthy donors. PCR employed 60 Vbeta and 13 Jbeta primers. The table came from immunoSEQ multiplex PCR; TCRdb's copy has only in-frame clones and leaves some out. Recorded for this sample: about 65,000 clones. The specimen sequenced was PBMCs. The source is a boy younger than 18 in good health and CMV-seronegative.

The genes are TRBV7-3 and TRBJ2-7; TRBD1 aligns across 8 bases. Per germline, CDR1 SGHTA and CDR2 FQGTGA. Trimming took 2 bases from V and 6 from J; bases not matched to a gene: 6. There are 14 residues in the CDR3. CDR3 loop: CASSLHQGAPEQYF. CDR3 bases: TGTGCCAGCAGCTTACATCAGGGGGCGCCCGAGCAGTACTTC.

This chain joins TRBV15 and TRBJ2-7; TRBD1 agrees at 7 bases. CDR3 length: 15 amino acids. V dropped 1 base and J dropped 6; count of bases not matched to a gene: 9. The V gene's germline CDR1 is LNHNV and CDR2 YYDKDF (reference sequence). The CDR3 DNA is TGTGCCACCAGCAGAGCAACAGGGGACGTAGGCGAGCAGTACTTC. Translating gives CATSRATGDVGEQYF.